This T cell receptor (beta chain) was found in a study of cytomegalovirus exposure and HLA in healthy donors. Broader study findings: Cytomegalovirus status was reportedly diagnosed by the classifier with high specificity and sensitivity.

Repertoires were generated with immunoSEQ multiplex PCR, while TCRdb's copy carries only in-frame clones and drops some. The data hold about 130,000 clones, with approximately 90% observed a single time. Of note for this clone: Its antigen remains unidentified.

The receptor was isolated from a woman in her 30s in good health and CMV-seropositive. The sequencing input was PBMCs.

CDR3 nucleotides: TGTGCCAGCAGTTCCCTACCGGGGGGGATTAGTGAGCAGTTCTTC. This sequence encodes CASSSLPGGISEQFF. The chain links TRBV27 to TRBJ2-1, with 8 nucleotides matching TRBD2. From germline, CDR1 is MNHEY and CDR2 SMNVEV (reference sequence). The CDR3 spans 15 residues. The J segment lost 9 bases and the V segment lost 4 bases, leaving 11 bases of the junction unmatched.